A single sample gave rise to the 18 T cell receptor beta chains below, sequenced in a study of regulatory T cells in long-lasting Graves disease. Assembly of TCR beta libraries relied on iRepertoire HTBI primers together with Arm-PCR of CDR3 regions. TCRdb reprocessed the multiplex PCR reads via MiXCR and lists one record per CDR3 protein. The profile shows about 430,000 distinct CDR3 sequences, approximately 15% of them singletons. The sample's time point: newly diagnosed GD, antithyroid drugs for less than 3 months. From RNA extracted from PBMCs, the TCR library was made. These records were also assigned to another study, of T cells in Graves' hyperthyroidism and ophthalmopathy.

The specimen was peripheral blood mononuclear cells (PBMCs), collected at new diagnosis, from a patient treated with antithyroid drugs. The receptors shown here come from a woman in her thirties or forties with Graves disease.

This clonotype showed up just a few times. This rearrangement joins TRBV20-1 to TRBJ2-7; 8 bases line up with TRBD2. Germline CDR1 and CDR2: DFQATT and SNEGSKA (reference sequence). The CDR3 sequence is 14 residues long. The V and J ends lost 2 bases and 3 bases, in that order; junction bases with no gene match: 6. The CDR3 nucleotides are TGCAGTGCTAGAAGCCGGGAGGGCCTCTACGAGCAGTACTTC. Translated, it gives CSARSREGLYEQYF.

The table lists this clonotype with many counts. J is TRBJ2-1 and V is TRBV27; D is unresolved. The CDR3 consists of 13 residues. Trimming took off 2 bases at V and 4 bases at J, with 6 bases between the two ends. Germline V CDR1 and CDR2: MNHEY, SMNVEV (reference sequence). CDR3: CASSLAQYNEQFF. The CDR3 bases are TGTGCCAGCAGTTTAGCGCAGTACAATGAGCAGTTCTTC.

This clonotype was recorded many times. This chain's CDR3 is CASSLQGLTGELFF. The CDR3 DNA reads TGTGCCAGCAGCTTGCAGGGGCTCACCGGGGAGCTGTTTTTT. The chain employs TRBV7-3 and TRBJ2-2, with a tentative D call TRBD1 (6 bases). CDR3 length: 14 residues. The germline CDR1 and CDR2 sequences are SGHTA and FQGTGA. V lost 3 bases, J lost 4 bases, and 9 bases lay in between.

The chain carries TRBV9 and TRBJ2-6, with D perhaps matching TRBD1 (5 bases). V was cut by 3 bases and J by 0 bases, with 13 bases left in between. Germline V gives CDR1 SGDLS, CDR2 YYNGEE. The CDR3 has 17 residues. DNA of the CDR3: TGTGCCAGCAGCGCAGGTGTGGGGCTCTCTGGGGCCAACGTCCTGACTTTC. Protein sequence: CASSAGVGLSGANVLTF.

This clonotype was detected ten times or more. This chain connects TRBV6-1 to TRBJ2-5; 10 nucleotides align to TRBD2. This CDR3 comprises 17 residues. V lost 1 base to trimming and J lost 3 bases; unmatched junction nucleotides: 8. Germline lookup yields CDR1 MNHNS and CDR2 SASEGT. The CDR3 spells CASSEDRTSGYKETQYF. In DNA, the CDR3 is TGTGCCAGCAGTGAAGATCGGACTAGCGGATATAAAGAGACCCAGTACTTC.

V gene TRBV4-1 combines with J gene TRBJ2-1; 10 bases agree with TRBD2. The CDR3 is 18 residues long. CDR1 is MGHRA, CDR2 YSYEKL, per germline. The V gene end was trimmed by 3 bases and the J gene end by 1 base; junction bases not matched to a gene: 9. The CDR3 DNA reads TGCGCCAGCAGCCAGCGGGCTAGCGGGAGAGTATCCTACAATGAGCAGTTCTTC. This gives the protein CASSQRASGRVSYNEQFF.

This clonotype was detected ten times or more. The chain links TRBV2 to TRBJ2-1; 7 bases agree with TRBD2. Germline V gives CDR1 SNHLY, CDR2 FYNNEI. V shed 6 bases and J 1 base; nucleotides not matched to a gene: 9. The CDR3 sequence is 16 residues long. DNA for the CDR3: TGTGCCAGCAGGCCCGGGAGGTCGGGATCCTACAATGAGCAGTTCTTC. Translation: CASRPGRSGSYNEQFF.

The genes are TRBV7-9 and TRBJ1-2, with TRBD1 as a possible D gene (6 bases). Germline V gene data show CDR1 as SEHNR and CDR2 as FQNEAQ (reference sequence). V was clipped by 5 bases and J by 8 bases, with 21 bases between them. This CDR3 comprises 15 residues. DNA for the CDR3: TGTGCCAGCAGCACCATCGAGGAACAGGGTTGGGGCTACACCTTC. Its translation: CASSTIEEQGWGYTF.

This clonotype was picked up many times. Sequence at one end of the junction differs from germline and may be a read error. The CDR3 region is CTSSPRGGAHNEQFF. In nucleotides, the CDR3 is TGTACCAGCAGCCCAAGAGGTGGTGCTCACAATGAGCAGTTCTTC. The gene calls are TRBV7-9 and TRBJ2-1; no definite D call. The V gene's germline CDR1 is SEHNR and CDR2 FQNEAQ (reference sequence). This CDR3 comprises 15 residues.

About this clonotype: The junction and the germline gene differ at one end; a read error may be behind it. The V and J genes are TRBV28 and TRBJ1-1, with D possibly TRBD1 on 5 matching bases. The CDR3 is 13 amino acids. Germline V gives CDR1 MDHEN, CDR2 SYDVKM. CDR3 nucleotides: TGTGCCTGCAGCCAGACAGTGAACACTGAAGCTTTCTTT. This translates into CACSQTVNTEAFF. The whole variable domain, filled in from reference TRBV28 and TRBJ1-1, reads DVKVTQSSRYLVKRTGEKVFLECVQDMDHENMFWYRQDPGLGLRLIYFSYDVKMKEKGDIPEGYSVSREKKERFSLILESASTNQTSMYLCACSQTVNTEAFFGQGTRLTVV.

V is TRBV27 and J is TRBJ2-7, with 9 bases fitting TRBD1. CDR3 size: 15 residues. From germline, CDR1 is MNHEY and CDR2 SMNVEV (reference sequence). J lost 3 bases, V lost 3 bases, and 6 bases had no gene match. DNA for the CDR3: TGTGCCAGCAGTTTCGGGACAGGGCATTACTACGAGCAGTACTTC. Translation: CASSFGTGHYYEQYF.

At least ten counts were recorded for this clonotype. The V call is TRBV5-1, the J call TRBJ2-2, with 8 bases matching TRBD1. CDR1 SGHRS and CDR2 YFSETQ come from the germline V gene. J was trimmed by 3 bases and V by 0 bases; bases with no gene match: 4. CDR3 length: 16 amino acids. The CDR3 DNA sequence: TGCGCCAGCAGCTTGGGGACAGGGACCCACACCGGGGAGCTGTTTTTT. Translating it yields CASSLGTGTHTGELFF.

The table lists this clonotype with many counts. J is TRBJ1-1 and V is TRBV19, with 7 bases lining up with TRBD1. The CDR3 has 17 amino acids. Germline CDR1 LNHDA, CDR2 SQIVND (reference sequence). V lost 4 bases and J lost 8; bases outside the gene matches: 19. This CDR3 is CASSNSFPRTGLGEAFF. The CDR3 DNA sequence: TGTGCCAGTAGTAATAGTTTCCCACGGACAGGTTTAGGGGAAGCTTTCTTT.

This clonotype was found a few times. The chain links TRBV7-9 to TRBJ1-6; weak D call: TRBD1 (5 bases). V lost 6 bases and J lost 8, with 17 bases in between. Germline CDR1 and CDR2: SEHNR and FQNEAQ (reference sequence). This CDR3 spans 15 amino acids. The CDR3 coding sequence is TGTGCCAGCAGGTTTGGAGGGGTAAAGGATTCACCCCTCCACTTT. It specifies CASRFGGVKDSPLHF.

CDR3 in amino acids: CASSLVSGRSTYNEQFF. The CDR3 DNA sequence: TGTGCCAGCAGTTTAGTTAGCGGGAGGTCCACCTACAATGAGCAGTTCTTC. The genes are TRBV28 and TRBJ2-1; 10 nucleotides agree with TRBD2. Germline lookup yields CDR1 MDHEN and CDR2 SYDVKM. V lost 2 bases and J lost 2; bases outside the gene matches: 6. CDR3 length equals 17 residues.

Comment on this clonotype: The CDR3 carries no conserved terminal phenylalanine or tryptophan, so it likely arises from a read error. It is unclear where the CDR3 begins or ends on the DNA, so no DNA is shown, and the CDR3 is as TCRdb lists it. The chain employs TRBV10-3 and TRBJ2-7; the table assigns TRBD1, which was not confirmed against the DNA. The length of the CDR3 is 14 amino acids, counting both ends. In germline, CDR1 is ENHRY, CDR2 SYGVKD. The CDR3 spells CASTVGGSSYEQCL.

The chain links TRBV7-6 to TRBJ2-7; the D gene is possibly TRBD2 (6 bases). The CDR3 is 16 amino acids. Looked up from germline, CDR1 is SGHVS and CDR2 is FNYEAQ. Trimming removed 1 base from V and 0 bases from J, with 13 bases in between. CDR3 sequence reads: CASSLGVAETSYEQYF. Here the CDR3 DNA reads TGTGCCAGCAGCTTAGGGGTAGCGGAGACCTCCTACGAGCAGTACTTC.

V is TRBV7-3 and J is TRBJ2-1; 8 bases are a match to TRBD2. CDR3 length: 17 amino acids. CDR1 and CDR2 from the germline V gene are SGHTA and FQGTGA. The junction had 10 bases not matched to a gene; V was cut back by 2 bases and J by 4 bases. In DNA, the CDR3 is TGTGCCAGCAGCTTAGAGAGTTCTAGCGGGCCTTACAATGAGCAGTTCTTC. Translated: CASSLESSSGPYNEQFF.